This entry lists 6 T cell receptor beta chains sequenced from one sample in a study of blood T cells in healthy people across ages. Together with a sample-barcoded 5' primer, a J-beta primer mix was included in a second PCR lasting about 7 to 11 cycles. A single record per CDR3 protein comes from TCRdb applying MiXCR to the 5' RACE reads. The sample shows hundreds of thousands of distinct CDR3 sequences, 55% to 70% of them seen only once. The sample consisted of blood. All receptors come from a man between 25 and 39 years old in good health.

V gene TRBV20-1 combines with J gene TRBJ2-6; no firm D call. The V end was cut by 2 bases, the J end by 2 bases, with 4 bases between. This CDR3 contains 13 residues. Germline-derived CDR1 and CDR2 are DFQATT and SNEGSKA (reference sequence). The CDR3 DNA reads TGCAGTGCTAGACCGGCTGGGGCCAACGTCCTGACTTTC. It codes for CSARPAGANVLTF.

This clonotype was seen only a few times. The chain uses TRBV7-2 and TRBJ2-3, with a possible D match to TRBD2 (5 bases). The V gene lost 6 bases and the J gene lost 10 bases, with 23 bases spanning the gap. From germline, CDR1 is SGHTA and CDR2 FQGNSA. The CDR3 totals 15 residues. CDR3 coding DNA: TGTGCCAGCAGGGAACGGACGGATCAAACCGGGGCGCAGTATTTT. Its translation is CASRERTDQTGAQYF.

CDR3 coding DNA: TGCAGTGCTACACAAAAGTACCGGGACAGTGTGATTCAGCCCCAGCATTTT. Its protein product is CSATQKYRDSVIQPQHF. The chain recombines TRBV20-1 with TRBJ1-5, with TRBD1 matching 7 bases. In germline, CDR1 is DFQATT, CDR2 SNEGSKA (reference sequence). The CDR3 sequence is 17 residues long. J was trimmed by 6 bases and V by 4 bases; bases with no gene match: 18.

In its sample, this clonotype is medium-sized. V usage is TRBV29-1 and J usage is TRBJ1-2; D is unresolved. Trimming removed 4 bases at V and 7 bases at J, with 19 bases between. CDR1 and CDR2 from the germline V gene are SQVTM and ANQGSEA. This CDR3 has 14 amino acids. CDR3 residues: CSVGDDTLAFGYTF. The CDR3 nucleotides are TGCAGCGTTGGGGATGACACCCTCGCTTTTGGCTACACCTTC.

The J gene is TRBJ1-2, the V gene TRBV10-3; D call uncertain. The V gene lost 3 bases and the J gene lost 1 base, with 9 bases spanning the gap. Germline loops: CDR1 ENHRY, CDR2 SYGVKD. This CDR3 region has 14 residues. CDR3 sequence: CAISDPALNYGYTF. For the CDR3, the DNA is TGTGCCATCAGTGACCCGGCCCTTAACTATGGCTACACCTTC.

The count of this clonotype is one. CDR3 nucleotide sequence: TGTGCCAGCAGCTTGGGGACAGGGGCGCCCTATGGCTACACCTTC. This codes for CASSLGTGAPYGYTF. The chain is built from TRBV5-5 and TRBJ1-2, with TRBD1 matching over 9 bases. Germline-derived CDR1 and CDR2 are SGHKS and YYEKEE (reference sequence). The CDR3 length is 15 residues. V lost 0 bases to trimming and J lost 4 bases; unmatched junction nucleotides: 4.